The clone carrying this T cell receptor beta chain was seen once. How the authors handled the data: Estimation of nucleated cell counts was performed using reference gene primer amplification. TCRdb keeps only in-frame clones here, not all; method: immunoSEQ multiplex PCR. V, J and clone size derive from that table, while D and trimming were established from the DNA sequence. Here the sample spans about 110,000 clones, 85% being singletons. This record comes from a study of blood T cell repertoires in COVID-19. Study context: T cells, B-cell-depleted T cells, or PBMCs provided the cDNA or gDNA that served as material.

The ends lost 3 bases at V and 2 bases at J; junction bases unmatched: 13. The CDR3 has 17 residues. The germline gives CDR1 SGHRS, CDR2 YFSETQ. V is TRBV5-1 and J is TRBJ2-7, with 8 bases identical to TRBD2. This sequence was found in a man aged 45 to 65 with acute or convalescent COVID-19. The sequenced sample consisted of peripheral blood. CDR3 sequence: CASSYPRGGRPPYEQYF. For the CDR3, the DNA is TGCGCCAGCAGCTACCCTCGGGGCGGGAGGCCGCCCTACGAGCAGTACTTC.